The 20 T cell receptor beta chains presented below share a single source sample, sequenced in a study of identical twins. MiXCR, run by TCRdb on the 5' RACE reads, gives a single entry per CDR3 protein. The sample includes around 1.7 million distinct CDR3 sequences, around a third of them seen just once. Sequencing used cord blood. These receptors were taken from a newborn girl in good health.

The chain carries TRBV5-6 and TRBJ1-1; D is perhaps TRBD1 (5 bases). Germline V lookup: CDR1 SGHDT, CDR2 YYEEEE. CDR3 size: 16 residues. V shed 2 bases and J shed 2 bases, with 16 bases lying between them. This chain's CDR3 is CASSFPRGRKNTEAFF. CDR3 nucleotides: TGTGCCAGCAGCTTTCCACGGGGGAGGAAAAACACTGAAGCTTTCTTT.

The rearrangement uses TRBV11-1 and TRBJ2-1; D not resolved. The germline V gene encodes CDR1 SGHAT and CDR2 FQDESV (reference sequence). V was pared by 3 bases and J by 3 bases, with 6 bases between. The CDR3 sequence is 13 residues long. CDR3: CASSFPHYNEQFF. CDR3 in DNA: TGTGCCAGCAGCTTCCCCCACTACAATGAGCAGTTCTTC. The full variable domain, completed using reference TRBV11-1 and TRBJ2-1, is EAEVAQSPRYKITEKSQAVAFWCDPISGHATLYWYRQILGQGPELLVQFQDESVVDDSQLPKDRFSAERLKGVDSTLKIQPAELGDSAMYLCASSFPHYNEQFFGPGTRLTVL.

This clonotype was seen a handful of times. This CDR3 reads CASSKKRDLEETQYF. CDR3 DNA sequence: TGTGCCAGCAGCAAGAAGCGGGACTTAGAAGAGACCCAGTACTTC. The V call is TRBV21-1, the J call TRBJ2-5; TRBD2 is the table's D call, not checked against the DNA. TRBV21-1 is classified as a pseudogene. This CDR3 is built from 15 residues.

This rearrangement joins TRBV11-2 to TRBJ2-4, with D perhaps matching TRBD1 (6 bases). V dropped 8 bases and J dropped 3 bases, with 20 bases sitting between them. This CDR3 contains 16 residues. Germline V CDR1 and CDR2: SGHAT, FQNNGV. CDR3 protein: CASGGLRSGDKNIQYF. Here the CDR3 DNA reads TGTGCCAGCGGCGGACTGAGGTCAGGGGACAAAAACATTCAGTACTTC.

This clonotype was seen only a few times. The gene calls are TRBV13 and TRBJ1-2; perhaps TRBD1 as D (6 bases). The CDR3 runs 15 residues. V shed 1 base and J shed 4 bases, with 13 bases lying between them. Germline values: CDR1 PRHDT, CDR2 FYEKMQ (reference sequence). The CDR3 region has the DNA TGTGCCAGCAGCTTAGAGGGGGAGGGGAGCTATGGCTACACCTTC. Its protein is CASSLEGEGSYGYTF.

This clonotype was seen more than once but under ten times. The chain couples TRBV5-1 to TRBJ1-1, with TRBD1 identical over 7 bases. Germline CDR1 and CDR2: SGHRS and YFSETQ. The CDR3 consists of 15 residues. Losses at the gene ends were 5 bases for V and 1 base for J; bases not matched to a gene: 8. In DNA form, the CDR3 reads TGCGCCAGCAGGCGACAGGGTATGGAGAACACTGAAGCTTTCTTT. It translates to CASRRQGMENTEAFF.

In its sample, this clonotype was seen once. V gene TRBV12-5 combines with J gene TRBJ1-4, with 9 bases that match TRBD1. The CDR3 is 17 amino acids. After removal of 0 bases from V and 4 bases from J, the junction contained 6 bases not matched to a gene. Germline-derived CDR1 and CDR2 are LGHNT and FRNRAP. CDR3 in amino acids: CASGLVHRGQLNEKLFF. The CDR3, as DNA: TGTGCTAGTGGTTTGGTACACAGGGGGCAACTTAATGAAAAACTGTTTTTT.

The chain couples TRBV9 to TRBJ1-5, with 11 bases identical to TRBD1. This CDR3 is 15 amino acids long. Trimming at V came to 0 bases and at J to 6 bases, leaving 2 bases not matched to a gene. Looked up from germline, CDR1 is SGDLS and CDR2 is YYNGEE. CDR3 region: CASSVGTGGFQPQHF. CDR3 sequence (DNA): TGTGCCAGCAGCGTAGGGACAGGGGGCTTTCAGCCCCAGCATTTT.

This clonotype was detected only a few times. This chain connects TRBV20-1 to TRBJ2-5; perhaps TRBD2 as D (6 bases). The CDR3 has 14 amino acids. Trimming pared 3 bases from V and 2 bases from J, leaving 13 bases between. Germline-derived CDR1 and CDR2 are DFQATT and SNEGSKA (reference sequence). CDR3 DNA: TGCAGTGCTAGTGTCCGCGGGATTCAAGAGACCCAGTACTTC. It encodes CSASVRGIQETQYF.

In the case of this clonotype: The junction shows a germline mismatch at one end, possibly a read error. The chain is built from TRBV2 and TRBJ1-5; D remains unclear. Germline-derived CDR1 and CDR2 are SNHLY and FYNNEI. CDR3 length: 15 amino acids. As DNA, the CDR3 is TGTGCCAGCAGTGATGGCTTTCATAGCAGTCAGCCCCAGCATTTT. It specifies CASSDGFHSSQPQHF.

This clonotype has at least ten counts. J is TRBJ2-4 and V is TRBV12-3 or TRBV12-4; no firm D call. Between the trimmed V and J ends, which lost 2 bases and 7 bases, there was a span of 9 bases. This CDR3 has 13 residues. The CDR3 coding sequence is TGTGCCAGCAGTTTAAACCCAACCAACATTCAGTACTTC. Translation: CASSLNPTNIQYF.

Comments on this clonotype: This clone may be a read error of a much larger clone one base away. The J gene is TRBJ2-1, the V gene TRBV9; the D gene is possibly TRBD2 (6 bases). The J call may be in error: the DNA end matches TRBJ2-7 better. Germline CDR1 is SGDLS and CDR2 is YYNGEE. This CDR3 comprises 13 residues. CDR3 in DNA: TGTGCCAGCAGCGTGACTAGTTACAATGAGCAGTACTTC. Protein product: CASSVTSYNEQYF.

This clonotype was recorded a few times. This chain connects TRBV25-1 to TRBJ1-4; possibly TRBD1 for D (6 bases). V lost 0 bases, J lost 8 bases, and 7 bases lay in between. This CDR3 spans 13 amino acids. The V gene's germline CDR1 is MGHDK and CDR2 SYGVNS. CDR3 in DNA: TGTGCCAGCAGTGAATACCAGGGGGAAAAACTGTTTTTT. Its translation: CASSEYQGEKLFF.

This clonotype was detected ten times or more. The rearrangement joins TRBV20-1 to TRBJ2-1; D is possibly TRBD2 (6 bases). Trimming took 2 bases from V and 1 from J, leaving 12 bases between them. The CDR3 extends over 15 amino acids. CDR1 is DFQATT, CDR2 SNEGSKA, per germline (reference sequence). The CDR3 is CSARHSGSSYNEQFF. The DNA of the CDR3 is TGCAGTGCTAGACATAGCGGTTCATCCTACAATGAGCAGTTCTTC.

This clonotype occurred a few times. The chain recombines TRBV3-1 with TRBJ1-1; 7 bases agree with TRBD1. Germline loops: CDR1 LGHDT, CDR2 YNNKEL (reference sequence). V shed 3 bases, J shed 3 bases, and the junction held 10 bases outside the gene matches. The CDR3 consists of 16 residues. The CDR3 spells CASSHLRQGGDTEAFF. Here the CDR3 DNA reads TGTGCCAGCAGCCACCTAAGACAGGGAGGGGACACTGAAGCTTTCTTT.

This clonotype has only a few counts. CDR3 loop: CSVMNLDRGESPLHF. CDR3 bases: TGCAGCGTGATGAACTTGGACAGGGGGGAATCACCCCTCCACTTT. The V gene is TRBV29-1, the J gene TRBJ1-6; 10 nucleotides line up with TRBD1. Germline V gene data show CDR1 as SQVTM and CDR2 as ANQGSEA. The CDR3 contains 15 residues. J gave up 10 bases and V 6 bases, and 12 bases lay outside the gene matches.

This clonotype was detected only a few times. The rearrangement links TRBV20-1 to TRBJ2-1; D uncertain. Trimming took 6 bases from V and 4 from J, leaving 22 bases between them. CDR3 length: 16 residues. Germline CDR1 reads DFQATT; CDR2 reads SNEGSKA (reference sequence). In DNA, the CDR3 is TGCAGTGCCCCGTCACGAGCCGCTGGAACTTACAATGAGCAGTTCTTC. Protein: CSAPSRAAGTYNEQFF.

In its sample, this clonotype was seen a few times. The V and J genes are TRBV20-1 and TRBJ2-1; D is undetermined. The CDR3 has 14 amino acids. The germline V gene has CDR1 DFQATT and CDR2 SNEGSKA (reference sequence). V dropped 4 bases and J dropped 7 bases, with 17 bases sitting between them. In DNA, the CDR3 is TGCAGTGCTACTTTTTACCGAAGACGGAATGAGCAGTTCTTC. Protein product: CSATFYRRRNEQFF.

This clonotype was counted a few times. Here the CDR3 reads CASSFRTGSNTEAFF. CDR3 coding DNA: TGTGCCAGCAGTTTTAGAACAGGGTCGAACACTGAAGCTTTCTTT. The rearrangement links TRBV12-3 or TRBV12-4 to TRBJ1-1, with a weak D call TRBD1 (6 bases). V lost 3 bases to trimming and J lost 1 base, with 12 bases between them. The CDR3 spans 15 residues.

The V call is TRBV20-1, the J call TRBJ1-5; D is unclear. This CDR3 has 14 amino acids. The V end lost 0 bases, the J end lost 8 bases, and 14 bases lay between the germline ends. Germline lookup yields CDR1 DFQATT and CDR2 SNEGSKA (reference sequence). The CDR3 bases are TGCAGTGCTAGAGAACATGAAAGGAGGAAGCCCCAGCATTTT. Translating it yields CSAREHERRKPQHF.